In its sample, the clone carrying this T cell receptor beta chain was seen a few times. Its specificity is unknown. TCRdb redid the calling of the RT-PCR reads with MiXCR, one entry per CDR3 protein. The sample lists 710,000 or so distinct CDR3 sequences; approximately 14% were seen once. This entry comes from a study of response to subunit inactivated influenza vaccine. Overall study findings and caveats: Authors suggested each seasonal flu vaccination may recruit only limited numbers of new T cells.

V lost 5 bases, J lost 3 bases, and 8 bases stayed unmatched. Per germline, CDR1 SGHVS and CDR2 FQNEAQ. The CDR3 is 15 amino acids. The sample consisted of PBMCs from blood, taken roughly 12 days after vaccination. The chain combines TRBV7-8 with TRBJ2-3, with TRBD2 identical over 7 bases. This sequence was found in a man aged 50 to 59 who received an inactivated influenza vaccine. The CDR3 sequence: CASSRTWRETDTQYF. In DNA form, the CDR3 reads TGTGCCAGCAGCCGGACGTGGCGGGAGACAGATACGCAGTATTTT.